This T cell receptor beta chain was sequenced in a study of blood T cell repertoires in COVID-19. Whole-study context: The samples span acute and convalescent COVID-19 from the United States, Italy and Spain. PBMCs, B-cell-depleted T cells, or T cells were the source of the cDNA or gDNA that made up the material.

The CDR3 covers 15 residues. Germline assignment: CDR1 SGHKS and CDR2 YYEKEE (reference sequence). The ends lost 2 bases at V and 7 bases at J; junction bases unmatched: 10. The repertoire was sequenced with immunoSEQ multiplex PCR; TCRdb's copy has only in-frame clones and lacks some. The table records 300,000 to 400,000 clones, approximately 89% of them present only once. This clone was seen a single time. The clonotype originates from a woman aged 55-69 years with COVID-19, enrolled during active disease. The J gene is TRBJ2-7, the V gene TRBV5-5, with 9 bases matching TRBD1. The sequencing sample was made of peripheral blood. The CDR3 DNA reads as TGTGCCAGCAGCTTTTTGGGACAGGGTCAGGGGGAGCAGTACTTC. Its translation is CASSFLGQGQGEQYF.